This is a list of T cell receptor beta chains from one sample in a study of OX40 agonist ivuxolimab in advanced cancers. The data were produced by immunoSEQ multiplex PCR, yet TCRdb's version contains in-frame clones alone and is incomplete. The table lists roughly 73,000 clones, around 80% of them singletons. Specimen: CD4+ or CD8+ T cells sorted from blood, collected in a trial of the OX40 agonist ivuxolimab. These receptors came from an adult with an advanced solid tumor such as melanoma, head and neck, liver or kidney cancer. The CDR3 runs from the conserved cysteine through the conserved F or W. Each record gives: CDR3 length, V gene, D gene, J gene, clone size, CDR3 protein, CDR3 DNA. D genes are given only for firm matches. Clone size is stated in some rows and not others, as once, few, many or a class when expanded.

length: 15
V: TRBV7-2
D: .
J: TRBJ1-2
size: .
CDR3: CASSATRAGNYGYTF
DNA: TGTGCCAGCAGCGCCACTCGGGCGGGGAACTATGGCTACACCTTC

length: 13
V: TRBV18
D: .
J: TRBJ2-3
size: .
CDR3: CASSPVRTDTQYF
DNA: TGTGCCAGCTCGCCTGTTCGCACAGATACGCAGTATTTT

length: 15
V: TRBV11-2
D: .
J: TRBJ2-3
size: .
CDR3: CASSWGGGSTDTQYF
DNA: TGTGCCAGCAGCTGGGGCGGGGGCAGCACAGATACGCAGTATTTT

length: 15
V: TRBV5-1
D: TRBD1
J: TRBJ1-4
size: .
CDR3: CASSFGDRDEEKLFF
DNA: TGCGCCAGCAGCTTCGGGGACAGGGATGAAGAAAAACTGTTTTTT

length: 14
V: TRBV5-4
D: .
J: TRBJ2-2
size: .
CDR3: CASSRATGMEELFF
DNA: TGTGCCAGCAGCAGAGCTACAGGGATGGAGGAGCTGTTTTTT

length: 16
V: TRBV19
D: TRBD2
J: TRBJ2-1
size: .
CDR3: CASSIWTSPGGNEQFF
DNA: TGTGCCAGTAGTATCTGGACTAGCCCCGGGGGCAATGAGCAGTTCTTC

length: 16
V: TRBV18
D: TRBD1
J: TRBJ1-2
size: .
CDR3: CASSPPKGASNYGYTF
DNA: TGTGCCAGCTCACCACCGAAGGGGGCGAGTAACTATGGCTACACCTTC

length: 14
V: TRBV30
D: .
J: TRBJ2-2
size: .
CDR3: CAWRGLANTGELFF
DNA: TGTGCCTGGAGGGGATTAGCGAACACCGGGGAGCTGTTTTTT

length: 15
V: TRBV5-1
D: .
J: TRBJ2-1
size: .
CDR3: CASEASGYSYNEQFF
DNA: TGCGCCAGCGAAGCCTCGGGGTACTCCTACAATGAGCAGTTCTTC

length: 17
V: TRBV5-5
D: .
J: TRBJ2-3
size: .
CDR3: CASSFAGRGLSTDTQYF
DNA: TGTGCCAGCAGCTTTGCGGGCCGGGGGTTAAGCACAGATACGCAGTATTTT

length: 14
V: TRBV29-1
D: TRBD1
J: TRBJ2-7
size: once
CDR3: CSAQDRVSSYEQYF
DNA: TGCAGCGCCCAAGACAGGGTTAGCTCCTACGAGCAGTACTTC

length: 15
V: TRBV6-1
D: TRBD1
J: TRBJ1-6
size: .
CDR3: CASRGQSLSGSPLHF
DNA: TGTGCCAGCAGGGGACAGTCCCTTTCGGGTTCGCCCCTCCACTTT

length: 16
V: TRBV1
D: .
J: TRBJ2-5
size: .
CDR3: CTSSQGGLAGIETQYF
DNA: TGCACCAGCAGCCAGGGGGGACTAGCGGGGATAGAGACCCAGTACTTC

length: 11
V: TRBV11-2
D: .
J: TRBJ2-7
size: few
CDR3: CASRTLYEQYF
DNA: TGTGCCAGCAGGACACTGTACGAGCAGTACTTC

length: 16
V: TRBV18
D: .
J: TRBJ2-3
size: .
CDR3: CASSPLRQASTDTQYF
DNA: TGTGCCAGCTCACCACTGCGACAGGCTAGCACAGATACGCAGTATTTT

length: 15
V: TRBV2
D: TRBD1
J: TRBJ2-3
size: once
CDR3: CASSPQGADTDTQYF
DNA: TGTGCCAGCAGTCCACAGGGGGCGGACACAGATACGCAGTATTTT

length: 17
V: TRBV27
D: .
J: TRBJ1-4
size: .
CDR3: CASSSSGGTKTNEKLFF
DNA: TGTGCCAGCAGTTCTAGCGGGGGGACCAAAACTAATGAAAAACTGTTTTTT

length: 12
V: TRBV7-2
D: .
J: TRBJ1-2
size: .
CDR3: CASSHDSHGYTF
DNA: TGTGCCAGCAGCCATGACAGTCATGGCTACACCTTC

length: 15
V: TRBV14
D: .
J: TRBJ1-4
size: .
CDR3: CASSQEAGPGEKLFF
DNA: TGTGCCAGCAGCCAAGAGGCGGGGCCGGGGGAAAAACTGTTTTTT

length: 15
V: TRBV28
D: TRBD1
J: TRBJ2-7
size: .
CDR3: CASSFRTNRGIEQYF
DNA: TGTGCCAGCAGTTTTCGGACGAACAGGGGGATCGAGCAGTACTTC

length: 16
V: TRBV5-1
D: TRBD1
J: TRBJ2-1
size: .
CDR3: CASSTRGTGGYNEQFF
DNA: TGCGCCAGCAGCACGCGGGGGACAGGGGGCTACAATGAGCAGTTCTTC

length: 15
V: TRBV10-3
D: .
J: TRBJ2-7
size: once
CDR3: CAISERSRGNYEQYF
DNA: TGTGCCATCAGTGAAAGATCAAGGGGGAACTACGAGCAGTACTTC

length: 16
V: TRBV28
D: .
J: TRBJ2-3
size: few
CDR3: CASSSLGLGGVDTQYF
DNA: TGTGCCAGCAGTTCCCTGGGACTTGGCGGAGTGGATACGCAGTATTTT

length: 14
V: TRBV18
D: .
J: TRBJ2-2
size: once
CDR3: CASSPGRATGELFF
DNA: TGTGCCAGCTCACCGGGCAGGGCCACCGGGGAGCTGTTTTTT

length: 14
V: TRBV28
D: .
J: TRBJ1-1
size: .
CDR3: CASAPAGASGGAFF
DNA: TGTGCCAGCGCTCCTGCTGGGGCCTCGGGCGGAGCTTTCTTT

length: 11
V: TRBV29-1
D: .
J: TRBJ1-4
size: medium-sized
CDR3: CSVTTNEKLFF
DNA: TGCAGCGTCACAACTAATGAAAAACTGTTTTTT

length: 13
V: TRBV7-2
D: .
J: TRBJ2-5
size: .
CDR3: CASSLVREETQYF
DNA: TGTGCCAGCAGCTTAGTCAGGGAAGAGACCCAGTACTTC

length: 15
V: TRBV5-5
D: TRBD1
J: TRBJ1-4
size: .
CDR3: CASSLGGQGNEKLFF
DNA: TGTGCCAGCAGCTTGGGGGGACAGGGCAACGAAAAACTGTTTTTT

length: 15
V: TRBV4-2
D: TRBD2
J: TRBJ2-7
size: .
CDR3: CASSLSSGKTYEQYF
DNA: TGTGCCAGCAGCCTATCTAGCGGGAAAACCTACGAGCAGTACTTC

length: 16
V: TRBV5-6
D: .
J: TRBJ1-3
size: .
CDR3: CASSSRRSTPGNTIYF
DNA: TGTGCCAGCAGCTCCAGGCGGTCGACGCCTGGAAACACCATATATTTT

length: 14
V: TRBV29-1
D: .
J: TRBJ1-2
size: .
CDR3: CSVDFTGNRYGYTF
DNA: TGCAGCGTTGATTTTACAGGGAATCGTTATGGCTACACCTTC

length: 16
V: TRBV5-5
D: TRBD2
J: TRBJ2-7
size: few
CDR3: CASSRAGTSGAYEQYF
DNA: TGTGCCAGCAGCAGGGCGGGGACTAGCGGGGCCTACGAGCAGTACTTC

length: 14
V: TRBV29-1
D: .
J: TRBJ2-5
size: .
CDR3: CAGSRGASGETQYF
DNA: TGCGCCGGCTCCCGGGGGGCCTCCGGAGAGACCCAGTACTTC

length: 15
V: TRBV5-4
D: .
J: TRBJ1-2
size: .
CDR3: CASSLAWEVNYGYTF
DNA: TGTGCCAGCAGCTTGGCCTGGGAGGTAAACTATGGCTACACCTTC

length: 14
V: TRBV4-1
D: .
J: TRBJ2-1
size: .
CDR3: CASSLYPTPAEQFF
DNA: TGCGCCAGCAGCCTGTACCCGACCCCAGCGGAGCAGTTCTTC

length: 15
V: TRBV27
D: .
J: TRBJ2-6
size: once
CDR3: CASSFTVSGANVLTF
DNA: TGTGCCAGCAGTTTTACGGTCTCTGGGGCCAACGTCCTGACTTTC

length: 15
V: TRBV2
D: .
J: TRBJ1-5
size: .
CDR3: CASSEDRAGVQPQHF
DNA: TGTGCCAGCAGTGAAGACAGGGCCGGTGTTCAGCCCCAGCATTTT

length: 16
V: TRBV10-3
D: .
J: TRBJ1-3
size: .
CDR3: CASSVIQADSGNTIYF
DNA: TGTGCCAGCAGTGTCATTCAGGCTGACTCTGGAAACACCATATATTTT

length: 11
V: TRBV29-1
D: .
J: TRBJ1-1
size: .
CDR3: CSVKKDAEAFF
DNA: TGCAGCGTAAAGAAGGACGCTGAAGCTTTCTTT

length: 15
V: TRBV11-2
D: .
J: TRBJ1-3
size: .
CDR3: CASSLDLSSGNTIHF
DNA: TGTGCCAGCAGCTTAGATCTGAGCTCTGGAAACACCATACATTTT

length: 14
V: TRBV28
D: TRBD1
J: TRBJ1-3
size: .
CDR3: CASSRGTGRNTIYF
DNA: TGTGCCAGCAGCCGAGGGACAGGGAGAAACACCATATATTTT

length: 16
V: TRBV5-1
D: TRBD1
J: TRBJ2-6
size: few
CDR3: CASSIGQEGGANVLTF
DNA: TGCGCCAGCAGCATCGGACAGGAAGGTGGGGCCAACGTCCTGACTTTC

length: 14
V: TRBV5-8
D: .
J: TRBJ1-5
size: few
CDR3: CASSLRGDNQPQHF
DNA: TGTGCCAGCAGCTTGCGCGGTGACAATCAGCCCCAGCATTTT

length: 15
V: TRBV18
D: .
J: TRBJ1-3
size: .
CDR3: CASSPNEGSGNTIYF
DNA: TGTGCCAGCTCACCAAATGAGGGCTCTGGAAACACCATATATTTT

length: 16
V: TRBV5-4
D: .
J: TRBJ2-2
size: .
CDR3: CASSWEASVSTGELFF
DNA: TGTGCCAGCAGCTGGGAGGCTTCGGTATCGACCGGGGAGCTGTTTTTT

length: 13
V: TRBV30
D: .
J: TRBJ1-1
size: few
CDR3: CAWSESGTPEAFF
DNA: TGTGCCTGGAGTGAGTCAGGGACTCCTGAAGCTTTCTTT

length: 14
V: TRBV7-2
D: TRBD2
J: TRBJ2-3
size: .
CDR3: CASSSSGSTDTQYF
DNA: TGTGCCAGCAGCTCTAGCGGGAGCACAGATACGCAGTATTTT

length: 15
V: TRBV7-2
D: TRBD1
J: TRBJ2-1
size: .
CDR3: CASSLGQGPYNEQFF
DNA: TGTGCCAGCAGCTTAGGACAGGGTCCCTACAATGAGCAGTTCTTC